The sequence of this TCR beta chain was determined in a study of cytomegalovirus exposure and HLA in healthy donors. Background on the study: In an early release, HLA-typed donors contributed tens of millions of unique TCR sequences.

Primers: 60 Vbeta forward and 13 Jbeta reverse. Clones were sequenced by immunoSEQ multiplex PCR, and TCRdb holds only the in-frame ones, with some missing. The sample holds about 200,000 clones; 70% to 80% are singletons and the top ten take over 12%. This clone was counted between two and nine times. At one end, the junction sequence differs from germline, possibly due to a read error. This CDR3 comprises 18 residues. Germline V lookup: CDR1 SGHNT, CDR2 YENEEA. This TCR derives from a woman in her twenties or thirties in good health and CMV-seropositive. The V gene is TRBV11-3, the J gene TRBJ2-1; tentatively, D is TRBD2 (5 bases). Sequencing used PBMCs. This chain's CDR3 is CASSLAFLRTPSYSEQFF. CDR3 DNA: TGTGCCAGCAGCTTAGCCTTCCTTCGGACTCCCTCCTACAGTGAGCAGTTCTTC.